What follows is one T cell receptor beta chain and its context. Trimming took off 6 bases at V and 4 bases at J, with 17 bases between the two ends. The germline V gene has CDR1 MNHEY and CDR2 SVGEGT. The CDR3 spans 15 residues. The source of the sample is a study of blood T cell repertoires in COVID-19. Study-wide context: T cells, B-cell-depleted T cells, or PBMCs supplied cDNA or gDNA.

In the authors' methods: From reference gene primer amplification, estimates of nucleated cell counts were derived. Measured with immunoSEQ multiplex PCR; TCRdb has only the in-frame clones, and not every one. The V and J calls and clone size were taken over from that table, and D and trimming were inferred from the DNA. Here the sample spans about 290,000 clones, approximately 80% being singletons. V and J are TRBV6-2 or TRBV6-3 and TRBJ2-3; D may be TRBD2 (6 bases). The source of this sequence is a woman in her fifties or sixties with active or convalescent COVID-19. Sequenced material: peripheral blood. The CDR3 nucleotides are TGTGCCAGCAGCGCTAGGGCGGGGTCGCCAGATACGCAGTATTTT. Residues: CASSARAGSPDTQYF.